Shown below are 18 T cell receptor beta chains from a single sample sequenced in a study of blood T cell repertoires in COVID-19. Only in-frame clones appear in the TCRdb table, and some are missing; sequencing was by immunoSEQ multiplex PCR. The table lists around 120,000 clones, over 75% of them singletons. Material: peripheral blood. The receptors originated from a man aged 80 or over with acute or convalescent COVID-19.

This chain uses TRBV5-6 with TRBJ2-1; TRBD2 agrees at 9 bases. Germline assignment: CDR1 SGHDT and CDR2 YYEEEE. The trim removed 3 bases at V and 2 bases at J, leaving 9 bases unmatched. CDR3 length equals 17 residues. In DNA, the CDR3 is TGTGCCAGCAGCTCCTTAGGGAGCGGGAGGCCCTACAATGAGCAGTTCTTC. This codes for CASSSLGSGRPYNEQFF.

The chain employs TRBV7-8 and TRBJ2-7; 8 bases are a match to TRBD2. Losses at the gene ends were 7 bases for V and 5 bases for J; bases not matched to a gene: 25. Germline V gene lookup returns CDR1 SGHVS and CDR2 FQNEAQ. CDR3 size: 19 residues. The CDR3 DNA reads TGTGCCAGCACCCTCCAACCGGGAGGGGGAGTCGGTATGACCAACGAGCAGTACTTC. It specifies CASTLQPGGGVGMTNEQYF.

The chain links TRBV19 to TRBJ1-4; unclear D gene. The V gene lost 3 bases and the J gene lost 1 base, with 12 bases spanning the gap. The CDR3 contains 16 residues. The germline gives CDR1 LNHDA, CDR2 SQIVND (reference sequence). The CDR3 sequence is CASSISRLRTNEKLFF. The CDR3 DNA sequence: TGTGCCAGTAGTATTAGTAGACTACGAACTAATGAAAAACTGTTTTTT.

The rearrangement uses TRBV6-5 and TRBJ2-7; possibly TRBD1 for D (5 bases). The germline CDR1 and CDR2 sequences are MNHEY and SVGAGI. The CDR3 is made up of 11 amino acids. V was clipped by 8 bases and J by 6 bases, with 11 bases between them. The CDR3 loop is CASRLQGEQYF. CDR3 nucleotide sequence: TGTGCCAGCCGGCTGCAGGGCGAGCAGTACTTC.

The rearrangement uses TRBV19 and TRBJ1-2; 8 nucleotides align to TRBD1. This CDR3 region has 14 residues. Trimming removed 4 bases from V and 3 bases from J; junction bases left unmatched: 4. Germline CDR1 is LNHDA and CDR2 is SQIVND (reference sequence). CDR3 coding DNA: TGTGCCAGTAGTAAGCAGGGGGCTTACTATGGCTACACCTTC. This sequence encodes CASSKQGAYYGYTF. The full variable domain, completed using reference TRBV19 and TRBJ1-2, is DGGITQSPKYLFRKEGQNVTLSCEQNLNHDAMYWYRQDPGQGLRLIYYSQIVNDFQKGDIAEGYSVSREKKESFPLTVTSAQKNPTAFYLCASSKQGAYYGYTFGSGTRLTVV.

The chain joins TRBV5-1 to TRBJ1-4; 10 bases are shared with TRBD1. The germline CDR1 and CDR2 sequences are SGHRS and YFSETQ. The length of the CDR3 is 15 residues. Losses at the gene ends were 1 base for V and 6 bases for J; bases not matched to a gene: 3. Here the CDR3 DNA reads TGCGCCAGCAGCTTGCGGGGGACAGGGGATGAAAAACTGTTTTTT. Protein: CASSLRGTGDEKLFF.

The J gene is TRBJ1-2, the V gene TRBV5-6, with TRBD1 matching 9 bases. Germline trimming cut 4 bases from V and 5 bases from J; bases unmatched to any gene: 3. Looked up from germline, CDR1 is SGHDT and CDR2 is YYEEEE. This CDR3 comprises 13 residues. CDR3 in amino acids: CASSKGQGYGYTF. CDR3 DNA sequence: TGTGCCAGCAGCAAGGGACAGGGATATGGCTACACCTTC.

The rearrangement joins TRBV11-3 to TRBJ2-5, with D tentatively TRBD2 (6 bases). This CDR3 spans 14 amino acids. Germline CDR1 and CDR2: SGHNT and YENEEA. V lost 5 bases and J 2 bases, leaving 12 bases between the germline ends. CDR3 loop: CASSTGRGQETQYF. CDR3 bases: TGTGCCAGCAGCACCGGACGGGGGCAAGAGACCCAGTACTTC.

This chain uses TRBV7-9 with TRBJ1-2, with D possibly matching TRBD1 (6 bases). V lost 5 bases, J lost 2 bases, and 18 bases lay in between. The germline CDR1 and CDR2 sequences are SEHNR and FQNEAQ (reference sequence). This CDR3 comprises 16 residues. The CDR3 nucleotides are TGTGCCAGCAGCCTATCCACAGGGAGTGTGAACTATGGCTACACCTTC. Translation: CASSLSTGSVNYGYTF.

The V and J genes are TRBV6-5 and TRBJ1-4, with 9 bases aligning to TRBD1. This CDR3 region has 15 residues. The V segment lost 7 bases and the J segment 6 bases; nucleotides outside the gene matches: 9. Germline V gene lookup returns CDR1 MNHEY and CDR2 SVGAGI. In nucleotides, the CDR3 is TGTGCCAGCACCAAAGGGGACAGGGAAGATGAAAAACTGTTTTTT. Translated: CASTKGDREDEKLFF.

J is TRBJ2-1 and V is TRBV5-1; 10 bases are a match to TRBD2. Trimming at V came to 0 bases and at J to 13 bases, leaving 16 bases not matched to a gene. Germline loops: CDR1 SGHRS, CDR2 YFSETQ. The CDR3 spans 17 residues. CDR3 residues: CASSLALVAGGHEGQFF. As DNA, the CDR3 is TGCGCCAGCAGCTTGGCATTGGTAGCGGGGGGCCACGAAGGCCAGTTCTTC.

This clone showed up just a few times. J is TRBJ2-3 and V is TRBV5-1, with 10 bases matching TRBD1. Looked up from germline, CDR1 is SGHRS and CDR2 is YFSETQ. The CDR3 has 14 residues. Germline trimming cut 4 bases from V and 7 bases from J; bases unmatched to any gene: 6. For the CDR3, the DNA is TGCGCCAGCAGCCCCGGGGACAGGGGAAATACGCAGTATTTT. Its translation is CASSPGDRGNTQYF.

This sequence joins TRBV2 and TRBJ1-1; D is undetermined. Trimming took 8 bases from V and 0 from J, leaving 10 bases between them. The CDR3 covers 13 residues. CDR1 is SNHLY and CDR2 is FYNNEI in the germline V gene. The CDR3 protein is CASRFQMNTEAFF. For the CDR3, the DNA is TGTGCCAGCCGTTTTCAGATGAACACTGAAGCTTTCTTT.

The V and J genes are TRBV18 and TRBJ1-3, with D maybe TRBD1 (6 bases). CDR1 KGHSH and CDR2 LQKENI come from the germline V gene. The V end was cut by 0 bases, the J end by 2 bases, with 17 bases between. The CDR3 is 18 residues long. The CDR3 loop is CASSPPGHLLGPGNTIYF. The CDR3, as DNA: TGTGCCAGCTCACCACCGGGACACCTACTAGGCCCTGGAAACACCATATATTTT.

This clone was seen only a few times. The genes are TRBV11-2 and TRBJ2-3, with TRBD2 as a possible D gene (6 bases). V was pared by 4 bases and J by 6 bases, with 23 bases between. The germline gives CDR1 SGHAT, CDR2 FQNNGV. The CDR3 runs to 17 residues. The DNA of the CDR3 is TGTGCCAGCAGCTCACCTGGCCTGGACTACCCACGGGATACGCAGTATTTT. It encodes CASSSPGLDYPRDTQYF.

The gene calls are TRBV5-1 and TRBJ2-3, with a weak D call TRBD2 (6 bases). This CDR3 is built from 13 residues. Germline V lookup: CDR1 SGHRS, CDR2 YFSETQ. Trimming left V 4 bases short and J 3 bases short, with 9 bases between. The CDR3 nucleotides are TGCGCCAGCAGCCCGACTAGTACAGATACGCAGTATTTT. It encodes CASSPTSTDTQYF.

This clone was detected only once. V and J are TRBV7-6 and TRBJ1-2; D is possibly TRBD1 (5 bases). The ends were cut back, 5 bases at V and 5 bases at J, with 12 bases in the middle. CDR1 and CDR2 from the germline V gene are SGHVS and FNYEAQ. This CDR3 region has 13 residues. CDR3 loop: CASSQGAGYGYTF. As DNA, the CDR3 is TGTGCCAGCAGCCAAGGGGCGGGGTATGGCTACACCTTC. Full variable domain (missing parts from reference TRBV7-6 and TRBJ1-2): GAGVSQSPRYKVTKRGQDVALRCDPISGHVSLYWYRQALGQGPEFLTYFNYEAQQDKSGLPNDRFSAERPEGSISTLTIQRTEQRDSAMYRCASSQGAGYGYTFGSGTRLTVV.

The chain recombines TRBV19 with TRBJ1-1, with a possible D match to TRBD1 (5 bases). The CDR3 loop spans 14 amino acids. The V gene's germline CDR1 is LNHDA and CDR2 SQIVND (reference sequence). V gave up 5 bases and J gave up 0 bases, with 10 bases separating them. Here the CDR3 reads CASSLSRVNTEAFF. As DNA, the CDR3 is TGTGCCAGTAGTTTGAGCAGGGTGAACACTGAAGCTTTCTTT.